This TCR beta chain emerged from a study of T cell responses to AZD1222 COVID-19 vaccine. Trimming pared 8 bases from V and 4 bases from J, leaving 16 bases between. CDR3 size: 14 residues. Germline CDR1 reads ENHRY; CDR2 reads SYGVKD. Clones were read by immunoSEQ multiplex PCR, and TCRdb kept only the in-frame ones, dropping some. The table records roughly 150,000 clones, 85% to 95% of them present only once. General observations from the study: Donors were chiefly white British, with a greater number of females, and clonal diversity was perhaps underestimated. Of the AZD1222 recipients, only 5 or 6 were seropositive at baseline.

Notes on this clone: Its target is unknown.

Pooled samples include second doses given at about 4 or 12 weeks. The chain uses TRBV10-3 and TRBJ2-3; D uncertain. The sequenced sample was peripheral blood, obtained 28 days after the second AZD1222 dose. The source of this sequence is an adult who received the AZD1222 COVID-19 vaccine. Written as DNA, the CDR3 is TGTGCCATCCTGAAGGAGAAAGGAGCAGATACGCAGTATTTT. This gives the protein CAILKEKGADTQYF.